The text below deals with one TCR beta chain. Its target is not known. The data derive from a study of blood T cells in healthy people across ages. The study's findings and limits: Among T cells, TCR beta diversity per million cells dropped roughly linearly as age rose.

A second roughly 7 to 11 cycle PCR used barcoded and J-beta primers. A template-switch adaptor with 12 random nucleotides tagged each cDNA molecule. TCRdb analysed the 5' RACE reads with MiXCR anew, one entry per CDR3 protein. Of 600,000 or so distinct CDR3 sequences in the sample, roughly 48% were seen once. Total RNA was extracted at no less than 5 micrograms per sample. This receptor was obtained from a man older than 75 in good health. Sequenced sample: blood.

The CDR3 sequence is CASSQVDWRGRGTDTQYF. As DNA, the CDR3 is TGTGCCAGCAGCCAAGTGGATTGGAGGGGGCGCGGCACAGATACGCAGTATTTT. The chain uses TRBV14 and TRBJ2-3; perhaps TRBD1 as D (7 bases). The V and J ends lost 1 base and 1 base respectively, with 18 bases between them. The CDR3 extends over 18 amino acids. In germline, CDR1 is SGHDN, CDR2 FVKESK.